The present entry profiles one T cell receptor (beta chain) with its context. This record comes from a study of control samples from healthy donors and cancer patients. In germline, CDR1 is MDHEN, CDR2 SYDVKM. The CDR3 sequence is 14 residues long. The trim removed 4 bases at V and 11 bases at J, leaving 11 bases unmatched. Profiled with immunoSEQ multiplex PCR; TCRdb holds only in-frame clones, not every one. The table shows 100,000 to 150,000 clones, with roughly 89% occurring only once. The origin of this receptor is a man aged 45-65 years with head and neck cancer. Sequencing was done on a sample of PBMCs. This chain joins TRBV28 and TRBJ1-1; 9 bases fit TRBD1. The CDR3 sequence: CASSSGQGDREAFF. CDR3 bases: TGTGCCAGCAGTTCGGGACAGGGAGATCGAGAGGCTTTCTTT.